This passage covers 11 T cell receptor beta chains from one sample sequenced in a study of blood T cell repertoires in COVID-19. TCRdb's copy holds only in-frame clones and misses some; the assay was immunoSEQ multiplex PCR. The sample records about 120,000 clones, more than 90% being singletons. The specimen sequenced was peripheral blood. These receptors were obtained from a man between 45 and 60 years old with active COVID-19.

The rearrangement uses TRBV5-4 and TRBJ1-1, with D tentatively TRBD1 (5 bases). Trimming stripped 4 bases from V and 4 bases from J, with 20 bases between. CDR3 length: 16 amino acids. The germline CDR1 and CDR2 sequences are SGHNT and YYREEE (reference sequence). CDR3 protein: CASSSGGITGGTEAFF. As DNA, the CDR3 is TGTGCCAGCAGCAGTGGAGGAATTACCGGGGGCACTGAAGCTTTCTTT.

This clone turned up a few times. The rearrangement uses TRBV6-6 and TRBJ1-1; D remains ambiguous. From germline, CDR1 is MNHNY and CDR2 SVGAGI (reference sequence). This CDR3 is 14 amino acids long. Trimming took 2 bases from V and 0 from J, leaving 7 bases between them. In DNA, the CDR3 is TGTGCCAGCAGTTACCCGGAGATGAACACTGAAGCTTTCTTT. It codes for CASSYPEMNTEAFF.

V gene TRBV5-1 combines with J gene TRBJ2-5; 10 nucleotides match TRBD1. CDR1 is SGHRS and CDR2 is YFSETQ in the germline V gene. The CDR3 covers 15 residues. The J segment lost 0 bases and the V segment lost 3 bases, leaving 2 bases of the junction unmatched. The CDR3 reads CASSSGTGDQETQYF. CDR3 nucleotide sequence: TGCGCCAGCAGCTCCGGGACAGGGGACCAAGAGACCCAGTACTTC.

Written as DNA, the CDR3 is TGTGCCAGCAGCCAAGTTTCAGGGGCGCCTGGCTACACCTTC. This codes for CASSQVSGAPGYTF. V is TRBV3-1 (or the pseudogene TRBV3-2) and J is TRBJ1-2; a weak D match, TRBD1 (6 bases). This CDR3 is 14 amino acids long. The germline CDR1 and CDR2 sequences are LGHDT and YNNKEL (reference sequence). Trimming cost V 1 base and J 7 bases, with 13 bases left between them.

The chain has TRBV2 and TRBJ2-2, with D uncertain. There are 11 residues in the CDR3. CDR1 and CDR2 (germline): SNHLY, FYNNEI. Trimming pared 6 bases from V and 5 bases from J, leaving 4 bases between. CDR3 region: CASSTTGELFF. CDR3 nucleotide sequence: TGTGCCAGCAGCACTACCGGGGAGCTGTTTTTT.

The genes are TRBV25-1 and TRBJ1-2; 8 bases agree with TRBD1. Germline assignment: CDR1 MGHDK and CDR2 SYGVNS. The CDR3 is made up of 15 amino acids. The V and J ends lost 0 bases and 4 bases, in that order; junction bases with no gene match: 4. DNA for the CDR3: TGTGCCAGCAGTGAATATGGACAGGGCGTCTATGGCTACACCTTC. The encoded protein is CASSEYGQGVYGYTF.

The rearrangement uses TRBV19 and TRBJ2-2, with 16 bases fitting TRBD2. CDR3 length: 18 residues. V lost 4 bases, J lost 0 bases, and 2 bases stayed unmatched. The germline gives CDR1 LNHDA, CDR2 SQIVND (reference sequence). Here the CDR3 reads CASSTGTSGRANTGELFF. The CDR3 nucleotides read TGTGCCAGTAGTACTGGGACTAGCGGGAGGGCGAACACCGGGGAGCTGTTTTTT.

In its sample, this clone was seen a few times. The chain has TRBV4-2 and TRBJ2-2; 7 bases are a match to TRBD2. With V trimmed by 2 bases and J by 3 bases, 12 bases remained unmatched. CDR3 length equals 18 residues. Germline-derived CDR1 and CDR2 are LGHNA and YNFKEQ. CDR3 nucleotides: TGTGCCAGCAGCCAAACCCTCCCTAGGGAGGGATACACCGGGGAGCTGTTTTTT. Translating it yields CASSQTLPREGYTGELFF.

The V and J genes are TRBV3-1 (or the pseudogene TRBV3-2) and TRBJ2-3; TRBD2 is a possible D gene (6 bases). Trimming shortened V by 4 bases and J by 3 bases, and 11 bases separated the two germline ends. The CDR3 sequence is 14 residues long. Germline V gives CDR1 LGHDT, CDR2 YNNKEL (reference sequence). CDR3 sequence reads: CASSPRLDTDTQYF. The CDR3 DNA reads as TGTGCCAGCAGCCCGCGACTAGATACAGATACGCAGTATTTT.

The rearrangement uses TRBV14 and TRBJ2-2; 8 bases are shared with TRBD1. This CDR3 is built from 14 residues. In germline, CDR1 is SGHDN, CDR2 FVKESK. Germline trimming cut 8 bases from V and 0 bases from J; bases unmatched to any gene: 2. CDR3 protein: CASRDRTNTGELFF. CDR3 DNA sequence: TGTGCCAGCCGGGACAGGACGAACACCGGGGAGCTGTTTTTT.

The CDR3 loop is CASSLGPGSNNEQFF. CDR3 coding DNA: TGCGCCAGCAGCTTGGGGCCGGGAAGTAACAATGAGCAGTTCTTC. V usage is TRBV5-1 and J usage is TRBJ2-1; maybe TRBD2 (5 bases). CDR1 and CDR2 (germline): SGHRS, YFSETQ. The CDR3 totals 15 residues. Trimming pared 0 bases from V and 5 bases from J, leaving 12 bases between. Supplemented by reference TRBV5-1 and TRBJ2-1, the full variable domain reads KAGVTQTPRYLIKTRGQQVTLSCSPISGHRSVSWYQQTPGQGLQFLFEYFSETQRNKGNFPGRFSGRQFSNSRSEMNVSTLELGDSALYLCASSLGPGSNNEQFFGPGTRLTVL.